This passage covers 21 T cell receptor beta chains from one sample sequenced in a study of T cells expressing NK-cell markers. TCRdb reprocessed the 5' RACE reads and keeps a single row for each CDR3 protein, giving no DNA. With roughly 430,000 distinct CDR3 sequences in the sample, the ten largest clones hold under 7.5%. Sequenced input: blood T cells: a sorted CD56 or NKG2C T cell subset, CD4+ or CD8+ T cells, or bulk PBMC T cells (not recorded which). The receptors here all came from a woman between 18 and 70 years old in good health.

The chain combines TRBV6-1 with TRBJ1-4. Germline values: CDR1 MNHNS, CDR2 SASEGT. There are 15 residues in the CDR3. CDR3 residues: CASSESKVLSEKLFF.

This chain uses TRBV12-3 or TRBV12-4 with TRBJ2-5; the D gene TCRdb calls, TRBD2, cannot be checked with no DNA. The length of the CDR3 is 15 residues. The CDR3 is CASSHQESLKETQYF.

The rearrangement uses TRBV2 and TRBJ2-5. There are 14 residues in the CDR3. From germline, CDR1 is SNHLY and CDR2 FYNNEI. CDR3: CASSGSSPQETQYF.

V usage is TRBV6-1 and J usage is TRBJ2-1; TCRdb selects TRBD1, and the lack of DNA leaves this call unchecked. Germline V CDR1 and CDR2: MNHNS, SASEGT. This CDR3 contains 14 residues. Here the CDR3 reads CASSRGQLDNEQFF.

J is TRBJ1-5 and V is TRBV20-1; no DNA is available, so the TRBD1 call from TCRdb remains unchecked. Germline V gene data show CDR1 as DFQATT and CDR2 as SNEGSKA (reference sequence). This CDR3 contains 15 residues. The CDR3 region is CSARARDVSNQPQHF.

CDR3 protein: CASSLGIGTSLYEQYF. This chain links TRBV28 with TRBJ2-7; with no DNA, the TCRdb D assignment of TRBD2 cannot be verified. There are 16 residues in the CDR3. Per the germline V gene, CDR1 is MDHEN and CDR2 is SYDVKM.

The chain employs TRBV28 and TRBJ2-7; TCRdb designates TRBD1, a call that cannot be tested without DNA. Germline V gives CDR1 MDHEN, CDR2 SYDVKM. There are 14 residues in the CDR3. The CDR3 loop is CASRPGTGDYEQYF.

The gene calls are TRBV10-3 and TRBJ1-1; TCRdb indicates TRBD1, and absent DNA this call remains unverified. Germline CDR1 ENHRY, CDR2 SYGVKD. The CDR3 covers 13 residues. CDR3 sequence reads: CAIAPGTRPEAFF.

The chain joins TRBV19 to TRBJ2-3; TCRdb indicates TRBD2, and absent DNA this call remains unverified. Germline-derived CDR1 and CDR2 are LNHDA and SQIVND (reference sequence). The CDR3 sequence is 14 residues long. This chain's CDR3 is CASSTGLAGDTQYF.

The chain recombines TRBV4-3 with TRBJ2-1; lacking DNA, the TRBD2 call made by TCRdb goes unchecked. This CDR3 region has 19 residues. Germline V gives CDR1 LGHNA, CDR2 YSLEER. CDR3: CASSQDLGASGYSYNEQFF.

CDR3 sequence reads: CASSGEWTVGTGELFF. The genes are TRBV7-6 and TRBJ2-2; with no DNA, the TCRdb D assignment of TRBD1 cannot be verified. CDR1 SGHVS and CDR2 FNYEAQ come from the germline V gene. The CDR3 has 16 amino acids.

The chain is built from TRBV7-9 and TRBJ2-2. The CDR3 extends over 14 amino acids. Germline V CDR1 and CDR2: SEHNR, FQNEAQ (reference sequence). CDR3 in amino acids: CASSKRWLTGELFF.

This chain connects TRBV6-1 to TRBJ2-1. Germline assignment: CDR1 MNHNS and CDR2 SASEGT. This CDR3 spans 13 amino acids. The chain's CDR3 is CASGTATYNEQFF.

The chain recombines TRBV20-1 with TRBJ1-1; TCRdb's D gene call, TRBD1, goes unchecked for lack of DNA. This CDR3 region has 14 residues. Looked up from germline, CDR1 is DFQATT and CDR2 is SNEGSKA (reference sequence). The CDR3 sequence: CSARDRGGDTEAFF.

The rearrangement joins TRBV29-1 to TRBJ2-3; TCRdb names TRBD1, which stays unverified in the absence of DNA. CDR1 is SQVTM and CDR2 is ANQGSEA in the germline V gene. The CDR3 runs 13 residues. CDR3 residues: CSEWGGQTDTQYF.

The chain combines TRBV20-1 with TRBJ1-2. This CDR3 region has 18 residues. Germline CDR1 reads DFQATT; CDR2 reads SNEGSKA (reference sequence). The CDR3 here is CSASDTLQEGRPRLGYTF.

The J gene is TRBJ1-1, the V gene TRBV11-2; TCRdb's D call, TRBD1, is unchecked because there is no DNA. This CDR3 spans 19 amino acids. Germline V gene lookup returns CDR1 SGHAT and CDR2 FQNNGV. CDR3 in amino acids: CASSLDYTALGQRNTEAFF.

The chain recombines TRBV29-1 with TRBJ1-1; without DNA, the TCRdb call of TRBD1 cannot be checked. Germline CDR1 SQVTM, CDR2 ANQGSEA. CDR3 length: 12 amino acids. The CDR3 spells CSGRQGCTEAFF.

V usage is TRBV7-3 and J usage is TRBJ1-1; the D call from TCRdb, TRBD1, cannot be confirmed without DNA. Germline loops: CDR1 SGHTA, CDR2 FQGTGA. CDR3 length: 14 amino acids. The CDR3 loop reads CASSSGGSYTEAFF.

The genes are TRBV6-5 and TRBJ1-1; no DNA is available, so the TRBD1 call from TCRdb remains unchecked. Germline V gene sequence: CDR1 MNHEY, CDR2 SVGAGI. This CDR3 spans 14 amino acids. The CDR3 spells CASSYSSQGAEAFF.

The chain couples TRBV15 to TRBJ1-6; the D call from TCRdb, TRBD1, cannot be confirmed without DNA. The CDR3 length is 15 residues. From germline, CDR1 is LNHNV and CDR2 YYDKDF (reference sequence). The CDR3 loop is CATSRDRGAQSPLHF.